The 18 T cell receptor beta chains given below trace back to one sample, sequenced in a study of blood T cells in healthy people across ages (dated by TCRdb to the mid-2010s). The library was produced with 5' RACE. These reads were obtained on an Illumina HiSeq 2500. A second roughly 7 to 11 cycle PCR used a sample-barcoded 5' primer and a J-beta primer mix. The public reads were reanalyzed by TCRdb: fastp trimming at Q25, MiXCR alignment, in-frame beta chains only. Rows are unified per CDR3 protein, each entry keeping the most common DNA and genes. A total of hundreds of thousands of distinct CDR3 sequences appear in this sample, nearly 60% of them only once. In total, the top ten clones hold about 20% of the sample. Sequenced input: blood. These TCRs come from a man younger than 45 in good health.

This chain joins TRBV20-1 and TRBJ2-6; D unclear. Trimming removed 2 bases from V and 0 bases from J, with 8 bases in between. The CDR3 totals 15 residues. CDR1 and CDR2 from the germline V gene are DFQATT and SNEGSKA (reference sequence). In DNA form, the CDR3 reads TGCAGTGCTAGAATTCCGCGCTCTGGGGCCAACGTCCTGACTTTC. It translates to CSARIPRSGANVLTF.

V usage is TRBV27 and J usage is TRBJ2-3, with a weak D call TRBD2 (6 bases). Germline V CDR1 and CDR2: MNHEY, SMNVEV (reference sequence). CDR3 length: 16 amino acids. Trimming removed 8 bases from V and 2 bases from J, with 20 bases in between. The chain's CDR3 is CASSSYIRENTDTQYF. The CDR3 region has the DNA TGTGCCAGCTCATCCTACATCCGGGAGAACACAGATACGCAGTATTTT.

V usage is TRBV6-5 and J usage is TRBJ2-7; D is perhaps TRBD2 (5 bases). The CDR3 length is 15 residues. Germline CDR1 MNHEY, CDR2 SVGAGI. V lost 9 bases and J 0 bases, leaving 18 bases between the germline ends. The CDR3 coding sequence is TGTGCCAGTTTCGGACTGGGGTCTCTCTCCTACGAGCAGTACTTC. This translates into CASFGLGSLSYEQYF.

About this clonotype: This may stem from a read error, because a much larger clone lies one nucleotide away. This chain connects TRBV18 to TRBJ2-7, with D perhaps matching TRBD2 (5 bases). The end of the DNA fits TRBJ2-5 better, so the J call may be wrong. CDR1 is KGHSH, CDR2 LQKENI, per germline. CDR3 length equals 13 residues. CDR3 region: CASSPDLGKTQYF. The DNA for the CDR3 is TGTGCCAGCTCACCCGACCTCGGGAAGACCCAGTACTTC.

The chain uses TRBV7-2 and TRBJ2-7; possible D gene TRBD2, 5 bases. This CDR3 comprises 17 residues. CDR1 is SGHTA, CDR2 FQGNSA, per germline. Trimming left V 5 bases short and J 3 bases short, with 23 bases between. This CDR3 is CASSRTTRGGPIYEQYF. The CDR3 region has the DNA TGTGCCAGCAGCCGAACGACCCGGGGTGGGCCGATCTACGAGCAGTACTTC. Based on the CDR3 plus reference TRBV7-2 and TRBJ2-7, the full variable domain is GAGVSQSPSNKVTEKGKDVELRCDPISGHTALYWYRQSLGQGLEFLIYFQGNSAPDKSGLPSDRFSAERTGGSVSTLTIQRTQQEDSAVYLCASSRTTRGGPIYEQYFGPGTRLTVT.

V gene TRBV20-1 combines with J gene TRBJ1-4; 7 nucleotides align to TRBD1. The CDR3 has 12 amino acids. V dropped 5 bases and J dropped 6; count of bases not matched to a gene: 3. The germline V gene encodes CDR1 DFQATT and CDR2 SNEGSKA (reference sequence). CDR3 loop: CSARQGHEKLFF. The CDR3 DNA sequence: TGCAGTGCTCGACAGGGACATGAAAAACTGTTTTTT.

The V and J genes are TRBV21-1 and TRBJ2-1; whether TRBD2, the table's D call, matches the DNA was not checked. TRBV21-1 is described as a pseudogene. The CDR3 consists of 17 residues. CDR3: CASSPSDGRAMDNEQFF. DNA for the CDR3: TGTGCCAGCAGCCCCTCGGACGGGAGGGCTATGGACAATGAGCAGTTCTTC.

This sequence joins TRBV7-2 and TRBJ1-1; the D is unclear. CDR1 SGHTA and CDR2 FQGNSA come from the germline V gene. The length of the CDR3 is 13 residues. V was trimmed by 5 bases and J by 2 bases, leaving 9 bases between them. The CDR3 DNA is TGTGCCAGCAGCGGGGTTTTAAACACTGAAGCTTTCTTT. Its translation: CASSGVLNTEAFF.

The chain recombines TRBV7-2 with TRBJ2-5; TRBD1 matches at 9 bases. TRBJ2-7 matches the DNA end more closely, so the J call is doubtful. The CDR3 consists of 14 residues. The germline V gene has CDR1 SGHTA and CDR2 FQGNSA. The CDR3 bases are TGTGCCAGCAGCTCCACAGGGGGCGAAAACGAGCAGTACTTC. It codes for CASSSTGGENEQYF.

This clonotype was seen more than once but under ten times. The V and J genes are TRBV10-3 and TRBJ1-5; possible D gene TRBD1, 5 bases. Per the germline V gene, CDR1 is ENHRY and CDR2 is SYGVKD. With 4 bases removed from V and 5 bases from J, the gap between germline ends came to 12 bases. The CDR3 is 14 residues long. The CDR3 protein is CAISASLGDQPQHF. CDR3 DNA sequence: TGTGCCATCAGTGCGAGTTTGGGGGATCAGCCCCAGCATTTT.

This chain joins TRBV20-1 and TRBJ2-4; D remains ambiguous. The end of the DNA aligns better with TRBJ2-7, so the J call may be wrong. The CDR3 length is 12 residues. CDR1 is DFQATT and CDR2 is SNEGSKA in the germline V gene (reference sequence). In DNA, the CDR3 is TGCAGTGCCGAAGTAAGGCTTTACGAGCAGTACTTC. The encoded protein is CSAEVRLYEQYF.

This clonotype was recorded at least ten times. The CDR3 DNA is TGTGCCAGCAGCTTACAACACACAGATACGCAGTATTTT. Its protein product is CASSLQHTDTQYF. The chain recombines TRBV7-2 with TRBJ2-3, with D hard to call. The CDR3 length is 13 residues. Germline lookup yields CDR1 SGHTA and CDR2 FQGNSA. V lost 2 bases, J lost 2 bases, and 5 bases lay in between.

In DNA, the CDR3 is TGTGCCATCAGAAGGGGAGGCTATGGCTACACCTTC. It is translated as CAIRRGGYGYTF. The V and J genes are TRBV10-3 and TRBJ1-2; TRBD1 might be the D (5 bases). Per germline, CDR1 ENHRY and CDR2 SYGVKD. The CDR3 is 12 residues long. V lost 6 bases, J lost 4 bases, and 9 bases lay in between.

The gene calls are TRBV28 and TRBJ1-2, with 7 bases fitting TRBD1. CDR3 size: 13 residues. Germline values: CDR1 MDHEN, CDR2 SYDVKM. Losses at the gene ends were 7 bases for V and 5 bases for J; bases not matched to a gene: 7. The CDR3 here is CASTTRGVYGYTF. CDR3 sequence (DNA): TGTGCCAGCACCACCAGGGGGGTATATGGCTACACCTTC.

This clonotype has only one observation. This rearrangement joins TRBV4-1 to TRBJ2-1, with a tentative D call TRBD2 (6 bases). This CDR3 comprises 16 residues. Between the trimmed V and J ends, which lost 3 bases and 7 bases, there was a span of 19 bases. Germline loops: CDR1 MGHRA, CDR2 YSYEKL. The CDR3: CASSHAATRAGNEQFF. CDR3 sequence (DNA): TGCGCCAGCAGCCACGCCGCGACTAGGGCAGGAAATGAGCAGTTCTTC.

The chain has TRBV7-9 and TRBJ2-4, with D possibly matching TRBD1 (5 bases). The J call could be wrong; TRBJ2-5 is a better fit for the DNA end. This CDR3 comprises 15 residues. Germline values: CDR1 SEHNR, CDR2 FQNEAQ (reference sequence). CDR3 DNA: TGTGCCAGCAGCTCAACCGCCGGACATGAAGAGACCCAGTACTTC. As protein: CASSSTAGHEETQYF.

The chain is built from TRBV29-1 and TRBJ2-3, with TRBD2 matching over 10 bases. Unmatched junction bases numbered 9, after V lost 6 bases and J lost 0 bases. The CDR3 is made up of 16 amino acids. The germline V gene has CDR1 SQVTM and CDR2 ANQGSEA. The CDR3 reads CSVRTSGPPSTDTQYF. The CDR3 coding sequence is TGCAGCGTGAGGACTAGCGGACCCCCTAGCACAGATACGCAGTATTTT.

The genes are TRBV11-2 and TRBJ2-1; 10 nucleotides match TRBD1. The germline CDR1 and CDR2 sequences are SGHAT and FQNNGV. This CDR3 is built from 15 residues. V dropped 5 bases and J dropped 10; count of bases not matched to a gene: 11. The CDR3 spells CASSQGQGLQNEQFF. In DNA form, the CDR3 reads TGTGCCAGCAGCCAGGGACAGGGGCTGCAAAACGAGCAGTTCTTC. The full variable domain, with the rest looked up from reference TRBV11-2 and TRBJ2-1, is EAGVAQSPRYKIIEKRQSVAFWCNPISGHATLYWYQQILGQGPKLLIQFQNNGVVDDSQLPKDRFSAERLKGVDSTLKIQPAKLEDSAVYLCASSQGQGLQNEQFFGPGTRLTVL.